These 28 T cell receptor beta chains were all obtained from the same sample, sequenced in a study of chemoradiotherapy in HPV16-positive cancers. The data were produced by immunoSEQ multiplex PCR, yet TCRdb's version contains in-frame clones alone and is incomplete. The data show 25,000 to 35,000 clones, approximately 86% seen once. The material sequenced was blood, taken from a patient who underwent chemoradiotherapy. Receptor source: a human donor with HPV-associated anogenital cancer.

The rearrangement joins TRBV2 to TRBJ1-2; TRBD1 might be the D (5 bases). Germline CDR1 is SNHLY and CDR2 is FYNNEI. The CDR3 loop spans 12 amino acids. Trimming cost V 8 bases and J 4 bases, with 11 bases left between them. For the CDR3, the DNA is TGTGCCAGCGCCGGGACTTTCTATGGCTACACCTTC. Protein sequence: CASAGTFYGYTF.

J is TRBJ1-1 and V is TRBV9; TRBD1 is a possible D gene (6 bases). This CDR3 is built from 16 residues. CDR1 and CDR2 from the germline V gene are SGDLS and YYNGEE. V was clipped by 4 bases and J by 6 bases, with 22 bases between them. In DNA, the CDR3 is TGTGCCAGCAGCCCCCCAGGGGCGCGGACGGTCGCTGAAGCTTTCTTT. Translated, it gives CASSPPGARTVAEAFF.

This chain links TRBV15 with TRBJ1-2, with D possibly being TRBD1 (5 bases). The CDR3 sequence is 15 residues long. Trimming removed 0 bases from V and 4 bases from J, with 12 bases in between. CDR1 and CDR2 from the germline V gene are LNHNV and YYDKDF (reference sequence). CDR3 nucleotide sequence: TGTGCCACCAGCAGAGATGTAGGGGCTGGCTATGGCTACACCTTC. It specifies CATSRDVGAGYGYTF.

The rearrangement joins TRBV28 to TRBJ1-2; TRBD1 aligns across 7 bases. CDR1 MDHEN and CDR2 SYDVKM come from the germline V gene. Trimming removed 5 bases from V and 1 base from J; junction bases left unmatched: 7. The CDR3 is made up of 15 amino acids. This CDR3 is CASSPAGQVNYGYTF. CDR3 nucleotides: TGTGCCAGCAGTCCCGCCGGACAGGTTAACTATGGCTACACCTTC.

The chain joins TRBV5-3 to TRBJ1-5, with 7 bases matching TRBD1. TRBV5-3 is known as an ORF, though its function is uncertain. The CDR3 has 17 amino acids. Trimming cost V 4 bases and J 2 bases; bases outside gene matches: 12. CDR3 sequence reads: CARSLRDRIEGNQPQHF. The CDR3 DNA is TGTGCCAGAAGCCTCCGGGACAGAATCGAGGGCAATCAGCCCCAGCATTTT.

CDR3 coding DNA: TGCGCCAGCAGCTTGACCACAGGGGGTACCGCTGAAAAACTGTTTTTT. It translates to CASSLTTGGTAEKLFF. The rearrangement joins TRBV5-1 to TRBJ1-4, with TRBD1 identical over 8 bases. The CDR3 runs 16 residues. Germline V gives CDR1 SGHRS, CDR2 YFSETQ. The V and J ends lost 1 base and 7 bases, in that order; junction bases with no gene match: 9.

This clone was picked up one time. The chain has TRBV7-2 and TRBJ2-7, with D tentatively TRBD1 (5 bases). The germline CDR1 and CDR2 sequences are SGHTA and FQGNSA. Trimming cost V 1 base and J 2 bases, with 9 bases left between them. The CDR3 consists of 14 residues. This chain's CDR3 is CASSLEGVAYEQYF. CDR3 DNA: TGTGCCAGCAGCTTAGAAGGGGTGGCCTACGAGCAGTACTTC. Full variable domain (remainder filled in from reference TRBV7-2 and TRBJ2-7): GAGVSQSPSNKVTEKGKDVELRCDPISGHTALYWYRQSLGQGLEFLIYFQGNSAPDKSGLPSDRFSAERTGGSVSTLTIQRTQQEDSAVYLCASSLEGVAYEQYFGPGTRLTVT.

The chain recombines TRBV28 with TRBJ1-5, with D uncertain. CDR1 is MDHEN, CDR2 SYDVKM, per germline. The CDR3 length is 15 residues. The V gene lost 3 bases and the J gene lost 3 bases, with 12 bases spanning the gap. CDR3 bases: TGTGCCAGCAGTTTCTTGAAGCTACTCAATCAGCCCCAGCATTTT. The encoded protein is CASSFLKLLNQPQHF.

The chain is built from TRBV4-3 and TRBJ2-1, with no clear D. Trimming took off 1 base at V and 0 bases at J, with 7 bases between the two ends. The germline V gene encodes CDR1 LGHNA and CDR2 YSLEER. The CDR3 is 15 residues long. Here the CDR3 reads CASSQAGSSYNEQFF. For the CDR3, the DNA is TGCGCCAGCAGCCAAGCGGGTAGCTCCTACAATGAGCAGTTCTTC.

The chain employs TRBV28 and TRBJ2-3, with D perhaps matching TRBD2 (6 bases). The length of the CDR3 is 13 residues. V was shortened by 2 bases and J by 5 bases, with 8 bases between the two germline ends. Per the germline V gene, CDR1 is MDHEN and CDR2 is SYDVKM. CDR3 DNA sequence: TGTGCCAGCAGTTTAGGGGGGAAAGATACGCAGTATTTT. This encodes CASSLGGKDTQYF. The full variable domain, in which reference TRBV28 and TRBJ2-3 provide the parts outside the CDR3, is DVKVTQSSRYLVKRTGEKVFLECVQDMDHENMFWYRQDPGLGLRLIYFSYDVKMKEKGDIPEGYSVSREKKERFSLILESASTNQTSMYLCASSLGGKDTQYFGPGTRLTVL.

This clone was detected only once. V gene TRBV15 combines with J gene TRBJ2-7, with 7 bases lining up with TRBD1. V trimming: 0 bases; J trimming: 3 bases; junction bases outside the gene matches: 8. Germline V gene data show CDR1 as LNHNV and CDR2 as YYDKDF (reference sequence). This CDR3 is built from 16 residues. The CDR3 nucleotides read TGTGCCACCAGCAGAGATCTGGGGGCAGGGGGCTACGAGCAGTACTTC. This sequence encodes CATSRDLGAGGYEQYF. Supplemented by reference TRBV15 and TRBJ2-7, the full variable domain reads DAMVIQNPRYQVTQFGKPVTLSCSQTLNHNVMYWYQQKSSQAPKLLFHYYDKDFNNEADTPDNFQSRRPNTSFCFLDIRSPGLGDTAMYLCATSRDLGAGGYEQYFGPGTRLTVT.

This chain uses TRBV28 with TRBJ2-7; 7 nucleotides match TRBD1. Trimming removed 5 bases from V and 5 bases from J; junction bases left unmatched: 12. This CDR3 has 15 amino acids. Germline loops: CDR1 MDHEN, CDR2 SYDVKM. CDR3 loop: CASSISTGMVHEQYF. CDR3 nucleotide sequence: TGTGCCAGCAGTATCTCGACAGGGATGGTCCACGAGCAGTACTTC.

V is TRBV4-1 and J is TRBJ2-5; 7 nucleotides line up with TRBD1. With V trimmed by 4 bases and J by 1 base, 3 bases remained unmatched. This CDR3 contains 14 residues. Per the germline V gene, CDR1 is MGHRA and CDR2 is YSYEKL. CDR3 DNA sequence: TGCGCCAGCAGCCGCTGGGACAGCCAAGAGACCCAGTACTTC. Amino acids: CASSRWDSQETQYF.

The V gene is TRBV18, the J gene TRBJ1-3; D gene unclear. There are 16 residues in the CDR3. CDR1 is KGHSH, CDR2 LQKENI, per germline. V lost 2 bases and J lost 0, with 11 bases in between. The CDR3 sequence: CASSPLDQHSGNTIYF. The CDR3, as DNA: TGTGCCAGCTCACCATTAGATCAGCACTCTGGAAACACCATATATTTT.

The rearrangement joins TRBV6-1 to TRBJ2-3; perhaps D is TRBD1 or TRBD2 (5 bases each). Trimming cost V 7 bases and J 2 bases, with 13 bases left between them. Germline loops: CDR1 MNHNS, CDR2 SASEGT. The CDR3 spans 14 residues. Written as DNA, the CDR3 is TGTGCCAGCAAGGGACCGTCCGACACAGATACGCAGTATTTT. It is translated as CASKGPSDTDTQYF.

CDR3 bases: TGTGCCAGCAGCTTGGGGGGGATAGGGTTTCGCGAGCAGTACTTC. Protein sequence: CASSLGGIGFREQYF. The V call is TRBV5-8, the J call TRBJ2-7; either TRBD1 or TRBD2 may fit D (5 bases each). CDR1 is SGHTS, CDR2 YDEGEE, per germline. Trimming removed 0 bases from V and 6 bases from J, with 16 bases in between. This CDR3 comprises 15 residues.

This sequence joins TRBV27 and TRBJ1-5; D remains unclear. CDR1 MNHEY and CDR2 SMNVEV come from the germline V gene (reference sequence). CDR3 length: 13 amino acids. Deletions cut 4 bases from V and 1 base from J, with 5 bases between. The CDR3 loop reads CASSYGSNQPQHF. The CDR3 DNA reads TGTGCCAGCAGTTATGGGAGCAATCAGCCCCAGCATTTT.

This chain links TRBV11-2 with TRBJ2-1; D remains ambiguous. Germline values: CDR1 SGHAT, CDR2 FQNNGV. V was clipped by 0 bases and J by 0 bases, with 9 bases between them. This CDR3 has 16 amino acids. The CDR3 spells CASSLDGPSSYNEQFF. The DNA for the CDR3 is TGTGCCAGCAGCTTAGACGGGCCAAGCTCCTACAATGAGCAGTTCTTC.

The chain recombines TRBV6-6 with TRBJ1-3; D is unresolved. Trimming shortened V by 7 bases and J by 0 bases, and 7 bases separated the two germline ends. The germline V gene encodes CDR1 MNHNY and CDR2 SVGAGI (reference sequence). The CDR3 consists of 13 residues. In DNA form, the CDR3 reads TGTGCCAGCACTCGGGGCTCTGGAAACACCATATATTTT. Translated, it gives CASTRGSGNTIYF.

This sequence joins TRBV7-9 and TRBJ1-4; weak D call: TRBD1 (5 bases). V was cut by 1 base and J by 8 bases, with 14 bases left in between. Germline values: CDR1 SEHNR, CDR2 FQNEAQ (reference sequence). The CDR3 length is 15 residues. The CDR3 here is CASSLEQGLEEKLFF. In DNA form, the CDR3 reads TGTGCCAGCAGCTTAGAGCAGGGTCTGGAGGAAAAACTGTTTTTT.

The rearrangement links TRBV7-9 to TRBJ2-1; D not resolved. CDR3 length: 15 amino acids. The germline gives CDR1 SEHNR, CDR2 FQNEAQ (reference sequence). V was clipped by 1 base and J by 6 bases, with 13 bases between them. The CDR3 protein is CASSLDGLGTNEQFF. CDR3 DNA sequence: TGTGCCAGCAGCTTAGACGGCCTAGGAACCAATGAGCAGTTCTTC.

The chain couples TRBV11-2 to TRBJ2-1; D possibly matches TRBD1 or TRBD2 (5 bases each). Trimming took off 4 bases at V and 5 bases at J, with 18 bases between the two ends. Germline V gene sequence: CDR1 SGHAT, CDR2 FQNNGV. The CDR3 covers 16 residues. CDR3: CASSSLTEGKHNEQFF. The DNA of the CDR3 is TGTGCCAGCAGCTCCCTGACAGAGGGTAAACACAATGAGCAGTTCTTC.

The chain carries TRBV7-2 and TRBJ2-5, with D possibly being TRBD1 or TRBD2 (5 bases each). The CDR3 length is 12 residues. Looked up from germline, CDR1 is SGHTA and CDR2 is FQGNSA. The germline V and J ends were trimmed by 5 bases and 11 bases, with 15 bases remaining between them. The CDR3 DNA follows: TGTGCCAGCAGCCTCGGGGCGAGTGAGCAGTACTTC. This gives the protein CASSLGASEQYF.

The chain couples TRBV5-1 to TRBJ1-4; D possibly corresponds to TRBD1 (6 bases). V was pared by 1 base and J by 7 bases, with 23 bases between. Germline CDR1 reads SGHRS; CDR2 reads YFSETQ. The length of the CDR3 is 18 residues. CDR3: CASSLQASALGGGEKLFF. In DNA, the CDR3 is TGCGCCAGCAGCTTGCAGGCATCCGCCCTGGGGGGCGGTGAAAAACTGTTTTTT.

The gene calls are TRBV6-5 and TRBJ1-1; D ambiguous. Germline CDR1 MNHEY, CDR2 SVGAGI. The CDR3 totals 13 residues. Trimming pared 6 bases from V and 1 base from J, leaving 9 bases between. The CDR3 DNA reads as TGTGCCAGCAGCTACGACGGGAACACTGAAGCTTTCTTT. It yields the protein CASSYDGNTEAFF.

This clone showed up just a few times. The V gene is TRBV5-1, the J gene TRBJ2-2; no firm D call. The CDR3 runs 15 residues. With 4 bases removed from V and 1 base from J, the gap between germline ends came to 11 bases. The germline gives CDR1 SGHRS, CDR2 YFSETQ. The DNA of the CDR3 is TGCGCCAGCAGCGATAACGCAGGGAACACCGGGGAGCTGTTTTTT. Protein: CASSDNAGNTGELFF.

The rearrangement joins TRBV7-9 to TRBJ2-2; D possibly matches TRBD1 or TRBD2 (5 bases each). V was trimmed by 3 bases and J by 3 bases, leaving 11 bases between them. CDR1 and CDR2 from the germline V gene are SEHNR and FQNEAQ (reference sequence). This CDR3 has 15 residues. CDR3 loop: CASSLRGLYTGELFF. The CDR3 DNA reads TGTGCCAGCAGCTTGAGGGGCCTATACACCGGGGAGCTGTTTTTT.

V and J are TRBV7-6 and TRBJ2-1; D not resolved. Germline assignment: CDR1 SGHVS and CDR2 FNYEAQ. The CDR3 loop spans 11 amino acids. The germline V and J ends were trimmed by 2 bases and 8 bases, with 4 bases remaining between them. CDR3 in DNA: TGTGCCAGCAGCTTAAGCCATGAGCAGTTCTTC. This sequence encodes CASSLSHEQFF.